One T cell receptor beta chain is described in this entry. Germline loops: CDR1 MGHDK, CDR2 SYGVNS. CDR3 size: 16 residues. Trimming cost V 3 bases and J 0 bases, with 12 bases left between them. These data come from a study of blood T cell repertoires in COVID-19. For the study at large: The analysed material was cDNA or gDNA that came from T cells, B-cell-depleted T cells, or PBMCs.

Authors' data handling: By means of reference gene primer amplification, nucleated cell counts were estimated. Sequencing was performed with immunoSEQ multiplex PCR; in TCRdb, only in-frame clones are kept and a portion is missing. The V and J calls and clone size come from that table; D and trimming were worked out from the DNA. This sample has 200,000 to 300,000 clones, with about 90% found just once. This sequence joins TRBV25-1 and TRBJ2-1, with D possibly TRBD2 on 7 matching bases. Material: PBMCs or T cells enriched from blood (not recorded which). This clonotype originated in a woman under 40 with acute COVID-19. The CDR3 spells CASSDEGGNSYNEQFF. The CDR3 nucleotides read TGTGCCAGCAGTGATGAGGGGGGGAACTCCTACAATGAGCAGTTCTTC.